Below are 29 T cell receptor beta chains sequenced from a single sample in a study of blood T cell repertoires in COVID-19 (dated by TCRdb to 2020 to 2021). Receptor libraries were prepared by the immunoSEQ multiplex PCR assay. The source is immuneACCESS, and TCRdb retained only in-frame sequences with V and J called. Part of the clones is not carried over; for the studies checked, unresolved V genes explain less than half of this, and the remainder is unexplained. The sample records 430,000 or so clones, roughly 90% of which are singletons. 1.2% to 1.5% of the sample comes from the top ten. The material sequenced was PBMCs or T cells enriched from blood (not recorded which). The source is a woman younger than 30 who had been exposed to COVID-19.

This rearrangement joins TRBV2 to TRBJ2-4; 11 nucleotides line up with TRBD1. V lost 7 bases and J lost 1; bases outside the gene matches: 3. The CDR3 totals 15 residues. CDR1 SNHLY and CDR2 FYNNEI come from the germline V gene. CDR3 protein: CASKGQGGAKNIQYF. DNA of the CDR3: TGTGCCAGCAAGGGACAGGGGGGCGCCAAAAACATTCAGTACTTC.

The rearrangement links TRBV29-1 to TRBJ1-3; 9 bases fit TRBD1. J gave up 3 bases and V 1 base, and 4 bases lay outside the gene matches. The CDR3 runs 15 residues. CDR1 is SQVTM, CDR2 ANQGSEA, per germline. CDR3 in DNA: TGCAGCGTTGAAGCCCTGGGACAGGGTGGAAACACCATATATTTT. Amino acid sequence: CSVEALGQGGNTIYF.

This sequence joins TRBV5-4 and TRBJ2-3; 11 nucleotides align to TRBD2. CDR3 length: 15 amino acids. In germline, CDR1 is SGHNT, CDR2 YYREEE (reference sequence). The trim removed 4 bases at V and 4 bases at J, leaving 5 bases unmatched. The CDR3 here is CASSQPGLAADTQYF. For the CDR3, the DNA is TGTGCCAGCAGCCAACCGGGACTAGCGGCAGATACGCAGTATTTT.

The rearrangement uses TRBV7-2 and TRBJ2-3; weak D call: TRBD1 (6 bases). CDR1 is SGHTA and CDR2 is FQGNSA in the germline V gene. V lost 5 bases and J lost 2, with 11 bases in between. The CDR3 has 14 amino acids. CDR3 residues: CASSIGQNTDTQYF. The CDR3 DNA reads TGTGCCAGCAGCATAGGACAGAACACAGATACGCAGTATTTT.

The CDR3 DNA sequence: TGTGCCAGCAGCTTAGAGACAGGGGGAGGAAACACCATATATTTT. Translated, it gives CASSLETGGGNTIYF. V is TRBV7-2 and J is TRBJ1-3; 9 nucleotides line up with TRBD1. The CDR3 consists of 15 residues. Trimming at V came to 1 base and at J to 4 bases, leaving 2 bases not matched to a gene. The germline gives CDR1 SGHTA, CDR2 FQGNSA. Complete variable domain (other parts from reference TRBV7-2 and TRBJ1-3): GAGVSQSPSNKVTEKGKDVELRCDPISGHTALYWYRQSLGQGLEFLIYFQGNSAPDKSGLPSDRFSAERTGGSVSTLTIQRTQQEDSAVYLCASSLETGGGNTIYFGEGSWLTVV.

The genes are TRBV10-3 and TRBJ2-3; TRBD2 matches 8 bases. This CDR3 is 16 amino acids long. With V trimmed by 7 bases and J by 2 bases, 11 bases remained unmatched. The germline CDR1 and CDR2 sequences are ENHRY and SYGVKD. The CDR3 bases are TGTGCCATCACCCGTAGGGTAGCGGGAAACACAGATACGCAGTATTTT. It translates to CAITRRVAGNTDTQYF.

This CDR3 is CASSVSVGQGQETQYF. The CDR3 coding sequence is TGTGCCAGCAGCGTAAGTGTCGGGCAGGGCCAAGAGACCCAGTACTTC. The rearrangement uses TRBV9 and TRBJ2-5; D possibly corresponds to TRBD1 (5 bases). This CDR3 is built from 16 residues. V was shortened by 1 base and J by 1 base, with 14 bases between the two germline ends. Germline CDR1 is SGDLS and CDR2 is YYNGEE.

The chain is built from TRBV14 and TRBJ1-4; 7 positions agree with TRBD1. Germline lookup yields CDR1 SGHDN and CDR2 FVKESK. V was clipped by 1 base and J by 0 bases; unmatched bases: 5. The CDR3 length is 17 residues. Written as DNA, the CDR3 is TGTGCCAGCAGCCAAGCCCGAGGACAGGCAACTAATGAAAAACTGTTTTTT. It translates to CASSQARGQATNEKLFF.

This sequence joins TRBV6-6 and TRBJ1-6; a possible D gene is TRBD1 (5 bases). Trimming shortened V by 11 bases and J by 5 bases, and 10 bases separated the two germline ends. The germline V gene encodes CDR1 MNHNY and CDR2 SVGAGI (reference sequence). The CDR3 sequence is 12 residues long. The CDR3 region is CAARQHNSPLHF. The CDR3 DNA is TGTGCCGCTAGACAGCATAATTCACCCCTCCACTTT.

The rearrangement uses TRBV15 and TRBJ2-7; no firm D call. V lost 0 bases and J 2 bases, leaving 14 bases between the germline ends. The CDR3 is 16 amino acids. The germline gives CDR1 LNHNV, CDR2 YYDKDF (reference sequence). CDR3 in amino acids: CATSRDPSPVAYEQYF. The CDR3 nucleotides are TGTGCCACCAGCAGAGATCCGTCACCGGTGGCCTACGAGCAGTACTTC.

This clone was recorded a few times. This chain connects TRBV19 to TRBJ1-5, with TRBD1 matching 7 bases. Germline values: CDR1 LNHDA, CDR2 SQIVND (reference sequence). Trimming removed 7 bases from V and 7 bases from J; junction bases left unmatched: 10. The CDR3 runs 14 residues. The CDR3 DNA sequence: TGTGCCAGTAACATAGACAGGGTGGCACAGCCCCAGCATTTT. Encoded protein: CASNIDRVAQPQHF.

This chain joins TRBV2 and TRBJ2-7; 8 bases match TRBD1. The germline gives CDR1 SNHLY, CDR2 FYNNEI. Trimming removed 7 bases from V and 2 bases from J; junction bases left unmatched: 7. The CDR3 spans 14 residues. The CDR3 here is CASTAGTGTYEQYF. In DNA, the CDR3 is TGTGCCAGCACTGCCGGGACAGGTACCTACGAGCAGTACTTC. The full variable domain, its missing parts supplied by reference TRBV2 and TRBJ2-7, is EPEVTQTPSHQVTQMGQEVILRCVPISNHLYFYWYRQILGQKVEFLVSFYNNEISEKSEIFDDQFSVERPDGSNFTLKIRSTKLEDSAMYFCASTAGTGTYEQYFGPGTRLTVT.

This chain uses TRBV14 with TRBJ2-2; D is ambiguous. This CDR3 has 17 residues. In germline, CDR1 is SGHDN, CDR2 FVKESK. Trimming shortened V by 4 bases and J by 4 bases, and 19 bases separated the two germline ends. The CDR3 loop reads CASSLLVSRVATGELFF. In DNA, the CDR3 is TGTGCCAGCAGCCTTCTCGTATCACGGGTAGCCACCGGGGAGCTGTTTTTT. The full variable domain, completed using reference TRBV14 and TRBJ2-2, is EAGVTQFPSHSVIEKGQTVTLRCDPISGHDNLYWYRRVMGKEIKFLLHFVKESKQDESGMPNNRFLAERTGGTYSTLKVQPAELEDSGVYFCASSLLVSRVATGELFFGEGSRLTVL.

This chain joins TRBV27 and TRBJ2-1; 9 positions agree with TRBD2. Trimming cost V 1 base and J 4 bases; bases outside gene matches: 2. The CDR3 extends over 15 amino acids. CDR1 and CDR2 from the germline V gene are MNHEY and SMNVEV (reference sequence). The CDR3: CASSLLAGEYNEQFF. CDR3 DNA: TGTGCCAGCAGTTTATTAGCGGGGGAGTACAATGAGCAGTTCTTC.

The J gene is TRBJ2-5, the V gene TRBV9; D remains unclear. Trimming pared 2 bases from V and 3 bases from J, leaving 11 bases between. The V gene's germline CDR1 is SGDLS and CDR2 YYNGEE. The CDR3 spans 14 residues. The CDR3 here is CASSVDPGKETQYF. CDR3 DNA: TGTGCCAGCAGCGTCGATCCAGGAAAAGAGACCCAGTACTTC.

V usage is TRBV4-2 and J usage is TRBJ1-2; the D is unclear. This CDR3 spans 14 amino acids. V gave up 4 bases and J gave up 4 bases, with 13 bases separating them. From germline, CDR1 is LGHNA and CDR2 YNFKEQ. The CDR3 here is CASSPLEGTYGYTF. The CDR3 DNA follows: TGTGCCAGCAGCCCGCTCGAGGGAACCTATGGCTACACCTTC.

V gene TRBV29-1 combines with J gene TRBJ2-1, with no clear D. The CDR3 extends over 10 amino acids. The V end was cut by 4 bases, the J end by 9 bases, with 7 bases between. CDR1 is SQVTM and CDR2 is ANQGSEA in the germline V gene. DNA of the CDR3: TGCAGCGTTGGTGGCCTTGAGCAGTTCTTC. Protein product: CSVGGLEQFF.

The gene calls are TRBV7-9 and TRBJ2-5; TRBD1 agrees at 9 bases. V trimming: 5 bases; J trimming: 4 bases; junction bases outside the gene matches: 8. The CDR3 has 15 residues. Germline CDR1 and CDR2: SEHNR and FQNEAQ (reference sequence). The CDR3 loop reads CASSLTGTGPETQYF. CDR3 nucleotides: TGTGCCAGCAGCCTTACCGGGACAGGGCCAGAGACCCAGTACTTC. Full variable domain (remainder filled in from reference TRBV7-9 and TRBJ2-5): DTGVSQNPRHKITKRGQNVTFRCDPISEHNRLYWYRQTLGQGPEFLTYFQNEAQLEKSRLLSDRFSAERPKGSFSTLEIQRTEQGDSAMYLCASSLTGTGPETQYFGPGTRLLVL.

This clone was detected once. V usage is TRBV11-2 and J usage is TRBJ2-1; possible D gene TRBD2, 8 bases. Germline loops: CDR1 SGHAT, CDR2 FQNNGV. The germline V and J ends were trimmed by 3 bases and 8 bases, with 20 bases remaining between them. The CDR3 has 16 residues. CDR3: CASSFGTAGAWDEQFF. In nucleotides, the CDR3 is TGTGCCAGCAGCTTCGGGACAGCGGGGGCTTGGGATGAGCAGTTCTTC.

This clone was detected only a few times. CDR3 in amino acids: CASSQVGRTEAFF. DNA for the CDR3: TGCGCCAGCAGCCAAGTAGGGAGGACTGAAGCTTTCTTT. The V call is TRBV4-1, the J call TRBJ1-1, with D uncertain. V lost 1 base and J lost 5, with 8 bases in between. This CDR3 region has 13 residues. The germline V gene has CDR1 MGHRA and CDR2 YSYEKL.

J is TRBJ2-3 and V is TRBV7-6, with 10 bases identical to TRBD2. CDR3 length equals 17 residues. Germline values: CDR1 SGHVS, CDR2 FNYEAQ. V shed 8 bases and J 3 bases; nucleotides not matched to a gene: 14. The CDR3 DNA sequence: TGTGCCAGCGGCACAACTTCTAGCGGGAGAGTAACAGATACGCAGTATTTT. Its protein product is CASGTTSSGRVTDTQYF.

V is TRBV19 and J is TRBJ1-6; possibly TRBD1 for D (6 bases). The germline V and J ends were trimmed by 8 bases and 14 bases, with 16 bases remaining between them. Germline V gene lookup returns CDR1 LNHDA and CDR2 SQIVND (reference sequence). The CDR3 loop spans 12 amino acids. The CDR3: CASAYKGGALHF. The DNA for the CDR3 is TGTGCCAGTGCCTACAAGGGGGGGGCCCTCCACTTT.

V is TRBV27 and J is TRBJ2-3; D might be TRBD2 (6 bases). Germline V gene data show CDR1 as MNHEY and CDR2 as SMNVEV (reference sequence). Trimming removed 4 bases at V and 4 bases at J, with 21 bases between. CDR3 length: 17 amino acids. The CDR3 spells CASSSLTGAPRADTQYF. The CDR3 DNA reads as TGTGCCAGCAGTTCTTTGACGGGAGCCCCCAGGGCAGATACGCAGTATTTT.

This clone came up once. The chain employs TRBV3-1 (or the pseudogene TRBV3-2) and TRBJ2-1, with 11 bases identical to TRBD2. This CDR3 region has 16 residues. In germline, CDR1 is LGHDT, CDR2 YNNKEL (reference sequence). V trimming: 3 bases; J trimming: 6 bases; junction bases outside the gene matches: 7. CDR3 nucleotide sequence: TGTGCCAGCAGCCAGACCCTAGCGGGGGGTCCCAATGAGCAGTTCTTC. Translated, it gives CASSQTLAGGPNEQFF.

The V and J genes are TRBV4-1 and TRBJ1-4; 9 bases fit TRBD1. Germline-derived CDR1 and CDR2 are MGHRA and YSYEKL. The CDR3 consists of 13 residues. J was trimmed by 7 bases and V by 11 bases; bases with no gene match: 8. The CDR3 nucleotides are TGCGCCGCCAGGCGGACAGGGGCTGAAAAACTGTTTTTT. Translated, it gives CAARRTGAEKLFF.

The genes are TRBV7-2 and TRBJ2-7; 8 bases are shared with TRBD2. This CDR3 is 15 amino acids long. Germline V gene lookup returns CDR1 SGHTA and CDR2 FQGNSA. J was trimmed by 6 bases and V by 4 bases; bases with no gene match: 11. The CDR3 loop reads CASSSVSAGGFEQYF. DNA for the CDR3: TGTGCCAGCAGCTCAGTGTCGGCGGGGGGTTTCGAGCAGTACTTC.

The chain has TRBV14 and TRBJ2-5; 8 nucleotides line up with TRBD1. Germline V gene lookup returns CDR1 SGHDN and CDR2 FVKESK. There are 17 residues in the CDR3. V gave up 4 bases and J gave up 5 bases; unmatched junction bases: 15. CDR3 loop: CASSRRQGSWSVETQYF. The CDR3, as DNA: TGTGCCAGCAGCCGGCGACAGGGGAGTTGGTCAGTGGAGACCCAGTACTTC.

This rearrangement joins TRBV5-1 to TRBJ1-1; D unresolved. This CDR3 contains 16 residues. Trimming shortened V by 6 bases and J by 4 bases, and 22 bases separated the two germline ends. The germline gives CDR1 SGHRS, CDR2 YFSETQ. CDR3 amino acids: CASTLEGSSAATEAFF. In DNA form, the CDR3 reads TGCGCCAGCACTTTGGAGGGTAGCTCGGCGGCCACTGAAGCTTTCTTT.

The rearrangement links TRBV6-5 to TRBJ2-7; D perhaps matches TRBD1 (6 bases). V dropped 6 bases and J dropped 2 bases, with 14 bases sitting between them. CDR3 length equals 14 residues. Germline values: CDR1 MNHEY, CDR2 SVGAGI. The CDR3 is CASSKIRGPYEQYF. The CDR3 nucleotides are TGTGCCAGCAGCAAGATCAGGGGCCCCTACGAGCAGTACTTC.